The 17 T cell receptor beta chains in this list originate from one sample, sequenced in a study of shared clonotypes between healthy human individuals. Measured with immunoSEQ multiplex PCR; TCRdb has only the in-frame clones, and not every one. Among approximately 240,000 clones listed, under 80% were seen once. Sequencing was done on a sample of memory CD4+ T cells sorted from blood. The sample's subset: CD45RA-negative fraction. The receptor set was obtained from a man aged 25 to 40 in good health.

The V and J genes are TRBV28 and TRBJ2-1; TRBD1 agrees at 8 bases. After removal of 2 bases from V and 1 base from J, the junction contained 7 bases not matched to a gene. This CDR3 is built from 17 residues. Germline values: CDR1 MDHEN, CDR2 SYDVKM. The DNA for the CDR3 is TGTGCCAGCAGTTTAGTCCAGGGGGCGAGGTCCTACAATGAGCAGTTCTTC. It is translated as CASSLVQGARSYNEQFF.

The rearrangement joins TRBV19 to TRBJ1-2; D perhaps matches TRBD1 (6 bases). Trimming shortened V by 6 bases and J by 2 bases, and 10 bases separated the two germline ends. The CDR3 has 13 residues. Germline-derived CDR1 and CDR2 are LNHDA and SQIVND (reference sequence). The DNA of the CDR3 is TGTGCCAGTAGAAAAGACAGGAACTATGGCTACACCTTC. This gives the protein CASRKDRNYGYTF. The entire variable domain, with the rest obtained from reference TRBV19 and TRBJ1-2, is as follows: DGGITQSPKYLFRKEGQNVTLSCEQNLNHDAMYWYRQDPGQGLRLIYYSQIVNDFQKGDIAEGYSVSREKKESFPLTVTSAQKNPTAFYLCASRKDRNYGYTFGSGTRLTVV.

The chain carries TRBV5-1 and TRBJ2-2, with D perhaps matching TRBD1 or TRBD2 (5 bases each). The CDR3 covers 16 residues. Germline CDR1 and CDR2: SGHRS and YFSETQ. Trimming pared 4 bases from V and 2 bases from J, leaving 15 bases between. The CDR3 reads CASSRDGKTNTGELFF. Written as DNA, the CDR3 is TGCGCCAGCAGCAGGGACGGCAAGACAAACACCGGGGAGCTGTTTTTT.

The V gene is TRBV6-4, the J gene TRBJ2-1; TRBD1 matches at 7 bases. With V trimmed by 4 bases and J by 4 bases, 7 bases remained unmatched. CDR1 MRHNA and CDR2 SNTAGT come from the germline V gene. This CDR3 is built from 15 residues. DNA for the CDR3: TGTGCCAGCAGTGCCCAGGGGGAAGGTTACAATGAGCAGTTCTTC. Amino acids: CASSAQGEGYNEQFF.

In its sample, this clone was seen a few times. The chain recombines TRBV19 with TRBJ1-1; TRBD1 aligns across 7 bases. Unmatched junction bases numbered 2, after V lost 7 bases and J lost 0 bases. Looked up from germline, CDR1 is LNHDA and CDR2 is SQIVND (reference sequence). The CDR3 has 13 amino acids. Here the CDR3 DNA reads TGTGCCAGTACCCAGGGGGTGAACACTGAAGCTTTCTTT. Translated, it gives CASTQGVNTEAFF.

The chain employs TRBV5-3 and TRBJ1-2, with D maybe TRBD1 (5 bases). TRBV5-3 is an ORF, with its function uncertain. The CDR3 loop spans 16 amino acids. V was cut by 1 base and J by 4 bases, with 17 bases left in between. CDR3 coding DNA: TGTGCCAGAAGCTTGAGGCCCCAGACAGTGTTCTATGGCTACACCTTC. This codes for CARSLRPQTVFYGYTF.

There are a few counts of this clone. This chain links TRBV28 with TRBJ2-7; 14 bases map to TRBD2. The CDR3 is made up of 16 amino acids. The trim removed 5 bases at V and 4 bases at J, leaving 7 bases unmatched. CDR1 MDHEN and CDR2 SYDVKM come from the germline V gene. In DNA form, the CDR3 reads TGTGCCAGCAGTGAGGGACTAGCGGGAGTAAAGTACGAGCAGTACTTC. Amino acids: CASSEGLAGVKYEQYF.

CDR3 region: CASSLELAGADTQYF. The CDR3, as DNA: TGCGCCAGCAGCTTGGAACTAGCGGGAGCTGATACGCAGTATTTT. The gene calls are TRBV5-1 and TRBJ2-3; 11 nucleotides match TRBD2. Germline V gene sequence: CDR1 SGHRS, CDR2 YFSETQ. The CDR3 totals 15 residues. V shed 0 bases, J shed 6 bases, and the junction held 3 bases outside the gene matches.

This clone occurred many times. The same CDR3 is also encoded by other DNA sequences in this sample. The rearrangement uses TRBV28 and TRBJ2-2; D may correspond to TRBD1 or TRBD2 (6 bases each). Looked up from germline, CDR1 is MDHEN and CDR2 is SYDVKM. The CDR3 covers 13 residues. Trimming left V 6 bases short and J 7 bases short, with 12 bases between. The CDR3, as DNA: TGTGCCAGCAGGGGGGGCTATGTCGGGGAGCTGTTTTTT. Translated, it gives CASRGGYVGELFF.

The V call is TRBV18, the J call TRBJ2-5; the match to TRBD2 covers 10 bases. Germline V CDR1 and CDR2: KGHSH, LQKENI. V was clipped by 1 base and J by 3 bases; unmatched bases: 2. CDR3 length: 15 amino acids. CDR3 sequence: CASSPRGLAEETQYF. The CDR3 DNA is TGTGCCAGCTCACCACGTGGACTAGCGGAAGAGACCCAGTACTTC. Drawing the rest from reference TRBV18 and TRBJ2-5, the complete variable domain is NAGVMQNPRHLVRRRGQEARLRCSPMKGHSHVYWYRQLPEEGLKFMVYLQKENIIDESGMPKERFSAEFPKEGPSILRIQQVVRGDSAAYFCASSPRGLAEETQYFGPGTRLLVL.

This clone has just a few counts. The chain links TRBV6-1 to TRBJ1-2, with 7 bases fitting TRBD1. The V gene's germline CDR1 is MNHNS and CDR2 SASEGT. After removal of 4 bases from V and 8 bases from J, the junction contained 7 bases not matched to a gene. CDR3 length equals 13 residues. CDR3 in DNA: TGTGCCAGCAGTGCCTGGACAGGAGACGGCTACACCTTC. This sequence encodes CASSAWTGDGYTF.

V gene TRBV18 combines with J gene TRBJ2-1, with D possibly being TRBD2 (6 bases). V dropped 2 bases and J dropped 6 bases, with 14 bases sitting between them. CDR1 is KGHSH, CDR2 LQKENI, per germline. This CDR3 comprises 15 residues. The CDR3 bases are TGTGCCAGCTCACCATCGCTAGCGCAGGGCAATGAGCAGTTCTTC. Amino acid sequence: CASSPSLAQGNEQFF.

J is TRBJ1-2 and V is TRBV15; maybe TRBD1 (5 bases). This CDR3 contains 16 residues. The germline V and J ends were trimmed by 0 bases and 1 base, with 12 bases remaining between them. The V gene's germline CDR1 is LNHNV and CDR2 YYDKDF (reference sequence). In DNA, the CDR3 is TGTGCCACCAGCAGAGAGGCCAGGGCGTTTAACTATGGCTACACCTTC. This codes for CATSREARAFNYGYTF.

This clone was detected a few times. The gene calls are TRBV2 and TRBJ2-1; D not certain. In germline, CDR1 is SNHLY, CDR2 FYNNEI. The CDR3 runs 10 residues. With 3 bases removed from V and 7 bases from J, the gap between germline ends came to 1 base. The CDR3 coding sequence is TGTGCCAGCAGTGATAATGAGCAGTTCTTC. It yields the protein CASSDNEQFF.

The CDR3 protein is CASSHEVGGSSYEQYF. The CDR3 DNA sequence: TGTGCCAGCAGCCATGAGGTAGGGGGGTCGAGCTACGAGCAGTACTTC. This rearrangement joins TRBV6-6 to TRBJ2-7; D is possibly TRBD1 or TRBD2 (6 bases each). The V gene lost 6 bases and the J gene lost 3 bases, with 21 bases spanning the gap. The CDR3 has 16 residues. The V gene's germline CDR1 is MNHNY and CDR2 SVGAGI (reference sequence).

This clone appeared a single time. The genes are TRBV5-4 and TRBJ2-6, with D perhaps matching TRBD1 (5 bases). The germline CDR1 and CDR2 sequences are SGHNT and YYREEE (reference sequence). V was shortened by 1 base and J by 0 bases, with 8 bases between the two germline ends. CDR3 length: 16 residues. The CDR3 spells CASSLPQGSGANVLTF. Written as DNA, the CDR3 is TGTGCCAGCAGCTTGCCGCAGGGCTCTGGGGCCAACGTCCTGACTTTC.

This rearrangement joins TRBV7-2 to TRBJ1-1; D gene unclear. The length of the CDR3 is 13 residues. With 2 bases removed from V and 0 bases from J, the gap between germline ends came to 4 bases. Germline lookup yields CDR1 SGHTA and CDR2 FQGNSA. CDR3 sequence reads: CASSLTLNTEAFF. The CDR3 DNA follows: TGTGCCAGCAGCTTAACCCTGAACACTGAAGCTTTCTTT.